These 24 T cell receptor beta chains were all obtained from the same sample, sequenced in a study of blood T cell repertoires in COVID-19. The repertoire was sequenced with immunoSEQ multiplex PCR; TCRdb's copy has only in-frame clones and lacks some. The data show about 320,000 clones, under 90% seen once. The sequenced sample consisted of peripheral blood. The origin of the receptors is a woman in her twenties or thirties with COVID-19, enrolled during active disease.

V is TRBV7-2 and J is TRBJ1-5; 7 nucleotides agree with TRBD1. From germline, CDR1 is SGHTA and CDR2 FQGNSA. V was pared by 4 bases and J by 0 bases, with 12 bases of the junction left unmatched. The CDR3 covers 18 residues. The CDR3 region is CASSSSLQGTYSNQPQHF. In nucleotides, the CDR3 is TGTGCCAGCAGCTCCAGCCTACAGGGGACTTATAGCAATCAGCCCCAGCATTTT.

The chain employs TRBV4-2 and TRBJ2-5; D call uncertain. Germline V lookup: CDR1 LGHNA, CDR2 YNFKEQ. CDR3 length: 14 residues. Trimming cost V 4 bases and J 5 bases, with 14 bases left between them. CDR3 region: CASSPSLEWETQYF. In DNA, the CDR3 is TGTGCCAGCAGCCCCTCTTTAGAATGGGAGACCCAGTACTTC.

The chain links TRBV7-2 to TRBJ2-7, with D perhaps matching TRBD2 (6 bases). Germline-derived CDR1 and CDR2 are SGHTA and FQGNSA. The CDR3 extends over 13 amino acids. V shed 5 bases and J shed 9 bases, with 17 bases lying between them. CDR3 residues: CASSRTEEGRQYF. The DNA for the CDR3 is TGTGCCAGCAGCCGCACCGAGGAGGGGAGGCAGTACTTC.

The chain uses TRBV6-4 and TRBJ2-3, with D hard to call. Trimming took 2 bases from V and 3 from J, leaving 6 bases between them. The CDR3 extends over 13 amino acids. Germline V gene lookup returns CDR1 MRHNA and CDR2 SNTAGT. CDR3 DNA: TGTGCCAGCAGTGACGGTCAGACAGATACGCAGTATTTT. It codes for CASSDGQTDTQYF.

The chain is built from TRBV11-2 and TRBJ2-3; D gene uncertain. Germline V CDR1 and CDR2: SGHAT, FQNNGV. V lost 5 bases and J lost 2, with 14 bases in between. The CDR3 spans 15 residues. DNA of the CDR3: TGTGCCAGCAGCCCCGGCTTCGGGTACACAGATACGCAGTATTTT. Translating it yields CASSPGFGYTDTQYF. The variable domain in full, completed from reference TRBV11-2 and TRBJ2-3, reads EAGVAQSPRYKIIEKRQSVAFWCNPISGHATLYWYQQILGQGPKLLIQFQNNGVVDDSQLPKDRFSAERLKGVDSTLKIQPAKLEDSAVYLCASSPGFGYTDTQYFGPGTRLTVL.

V and J are TRBV5-1 and TRBJ2-7, with D maybe TRBD1 (6 bases). Trimming cost V 5 bases and J 2 bases, with 11 bases left between them. Germline CDR1 reads SGHRS; CDR2 reads YFSETQ. The CDR3 runs 13 residues. The CDR3 DNA is TGCGCCAGCAGTCCTGACAGGCCCTACGAGCAGTACTTC. It translates to CASSPDRPYEQYF.

The chain uses TRBV5-4 and TRBJ1-2; TRBD1 matches at 7 bases. This CDR3 has 15 amino acids. The trim removed 4 bases at V and 8 bases at J, leaving 14 bases unmatched. Germline CDR1 SGHNT, CDR2 YYREEE (reference sequence). The CDR3 loop is CASSDTRQGRGGYTF. The DNA of the CDR3 is TGTGCCAGCAGCGATACTCGACAGGGCCGAGGGGGCTACACCTTC.

This chain links TRBV5-1 with TRBJ1-4, with 8 bases aligning to TRBD1. After removal of 8 bases from V and 7 bases from J, the junction contained 13 bases not matched to a gene. Germline CDR1 reads SGHRS; CDR2 reads YFSETQ. The CDR3 is 15 residues long. As DNA, the CDR3 is TGCGCCAGTCACAACCCGCAGGGGGCGGGTGAAAAACTGTTTTTT. Translation gives CASHNPQGAGEKLFF.

This clone was counted between two and nine times. This rearrangement joins TRBV6-5 to TRBJ1-1; D unclear. This CDR3 has 11 residues. V lost 7 bases and J 6 bases, leaving 9 bases between the germline ends. Germline-derived CDR1 and CDR2 are MNHEY and SVGAGI. CDR3: CASKASAEAFF. The DNA of the CDR3 is TGTGCCAGCAAAGCGAGTGCTGAAGCTTTCTTT.

V and J are TRBV7-9 and TRBJ1-1; D gene unclear. The CDR3 spans 14 residues. Germline loops: CDR1 SEHNR, CDR2 FQNEAQ (reference sequence). Trimming left V 6 bases short and J 10 bases short, with 21 bases between. The CDR3 sequence is CASSSSATHTGAFF. The CDR3 nucleotides read TGTGCCAGCAGTTCCAGCGCCACACACACGGGAGCTTTCTTT.

This chain uses TRBV18 with TRBJ1-6; no definite D call. The germline V gene has CDR1 KGHSH and CDR2 LQKENI. The V end lost 2 bases, the J end lost 9 bases, and 5 bases lay between the germline ends. This CDR3 contains 12 residues. CDR3 loop: CASSPGSSPLHF. For the CDR3, the DNA is TGTGCCAGCTCACCAGGGAGTTCACCCCTCCACTTT. The complete variable domain, with remaining parts taken from reference TRBV18 and TRBJ1-6, reads NAGVMQNPRHLVRRRGQEARLRCSPMKGHSHVYWYRQLPEEGLKFMVYLQKENIIDESGMPKERFSAEFPKEGPSILRIQQVVRGDSAAYFCASSPGSSPLHFGNGTRLTVT.

The CDR3 DNA reads as TGTGCCAGCAGTTTAGTAGCTAATTGGGCACCCCTCCACTTT. Protein sequence: CASSLVANWAPLHF. The rearrangement joins TRBV27 to TRBJ1-6; no clear D gene. This CDR3 has 14 residues. Germline CDR1 and CDR2: MNHEY and SMNVEV (reference sequence). V shed 2 bases and J shed 11 bases, with 13 bases lying between them.

In its sample, this clone was seen once. The V and J genes are TRBV4-2 and TRBJ1-2; 8 positions agree with TRBD1. This CDR3 is built from 17 residues. Germline assignment: CDR1 LGHNA and CDR2 YNFKEQ. J gave up 0 bases and V 1 base, and 7 bases lay outside the gene matches. The CDR3 DNA is TGTGCCAGCAGCCAAGTTCTAGAGACAGGGGCTAACTATGGCTACACCTTC. Translated: CASSQVLETGANYGYTF.

The rearrangement uses TRBV4-1 and TRBJ2-7; D ambiguous. The CDR3 consists of 15 residues. Looked up from germline, CDR1 is MGHRA and CDR2 is YSYEKL. V was trimmed by 4 bases and J by 0 bases, leaving 13 bases between them. For the CDR3, the DNA is TGCGCCAGCAGCCGTGAGGCATCTCACTCCTACGAGCAGTACTTC. It translates to CASSREASHSYEQYF.

This sequence joins TRBV6-5 and TRBJ1-6, with TRBD1 matching 7 bases. Germline CDR1 MNHEY, CDR2 SVGAGI. V shed 7 bases and J 7 bases; nucleotides not matched to a gene: 7. CDR3 length: 14 residues. The CDR3 DNA is TGTGCCAGCAAGCCGGACAGGCTGAATTCACCCCTCCACTTT. Encoded protein: CASKPDRLNSPLHF.

This chain connects TRBV10-2 to TRBJ2-7; 8 bases map to TRBD1. The junction had 7 bases not matched to a gene; V was cut back by 4 bases and J by 8 bases. Germline values: CDR1 WSHSY, CDR2 SAAADI. This CDR3 contains 13 residues. Written as DNA, the CDR3 is TGCGCCAGCAGTGCGGACAGGGCTTATCAGCAGTACTTC. Amino acid sequence: CASSADRAYQQYF.

The genes are TRBV27 and TRBJ2-2, with 14 bases that match TRBD2. V was clipped by 5 bases and J by 1 base; unmatched bases: 3. Germline lookup yields CDR1 MNHEY and CDR2 SMNVEV (reference sequence). The CDR3 is made up of 17 amino acids. The CDR3 DNA sequence: TGTGCCAGCAGTGGACTAGCGGGGGGACTGAACACCGGGGAGCTGTTTTTT. Its protein product is CASSGLAGGLNTGELFF.

The rearrangement uses TRBV7-9 and TRBJ2-7; D might be TRBD1 (6 bases). Germline CDR1 reads SEHNR; CDR2 reads FQNEAQ (reference sequence). CDR3 size: 16 residues. V was clipped by 9 bases and J by 3 bases, with 24 bases between them. This CDR3 reads CARIPGTSRGIYEQYF. The CDR3 nucleotides are TGTGCCAGAATCCCCGGGACAAGCCGTGGAATCTACGAGCAGTACTTC.

CDR3 sequence: CASSLTRVKLDGYTF. DNA for the CDR3: TGTGCCAGCAGCTTAACCAGGGTTAAACTGGATGGCTACACCTTC. V and J are TRBV7-2 and TRBJ1-2; maybe TRBD1 (5 bases). Germline CDR1 reads SGHTA; CDR2 reads FQGNSA. This CDR3 has 15 amino acids. Trimming removed 2 bases at V and 6 bases at J, with 16 bases between.

This clone appeared a single time. The chain combines TRBV28 with TRBJ1-1; 8 positions agree with TRBD1. Per germline, CDR1 MDHEN and CDR2 SYDVKM. The CDR3 length is 13 residues. V gave up 8 bases and J gave up 1 base; unmatched junction bases: 3. The CDR3 region is CASLTGANTEAFF. Written as DNA, the CDR3 is TGTGCCAGCCTGACAGGGGCGAACACTGAAGCTTTCTTT. The whole variable domain, remainder taken from reference TRBV28 and TRBJ1-1, is DVKVTQSSRYLVKRTGEKVFLECVQDMDHENMFWYRQDPGLGLRLIYFSYDVKMKEKGDIPEGYSVSREKKERFSLILESASTNQTSMYLCASLTGANTEAFFGQGTRLTVV.

The V gene is TRBV6-6, the J gene TRBJ1-6, with TRBD1 identical over 8 bases. The CDR3 runs to 15 residues. Losses at the gene ends were 0 bases for V and 7 bases for J; bases not matched to a gene: 2. Germline V gene sequence: CDR1 MNHNY, CDR2 SVGAGI (reference sequence). CDR3 DNA sequence: TGTGCCAGCAGTTACTCGAGACAGGGGAATTCACCCCTCCACTTT. Its translation is CASSYSRQGNSPLHF.

This chain joins TRBV18 and TRBJ1-3; D perhaps matches TRBD1 (5 bases). The germline gives CDR1 KGHSH, CDR2 LQKENI. The CDR3 extends over 18 amino acids. The V gene lost 1 base and the J gene lost 0 bases, with 16 bases spanning the gap. For the CDR3, the DNA is TGTGCCAGCTCACCACTCCTTCGGGGGTCCCTCTCTGGAAACACCATATATTTT. It encodes CASSPLLRGSLSGNTIYF.

The chain is built from TRBV7-9 and TRBJ1-2; possibly TRBD1 for D (5 bases). The germline V gene encodes CDR1 SEHNR and CDR2 FQNEAQ (reference sequence). V was pared by 5 bases and J by 5 bases, with 9 bases between. The CDR3 length is 12 residues. CDR3 bases: TGTGCCAGCAGCATCGACAGATATGGCTACACCTTC. It codes for CASSIDRYGYTF.

The CDR3 loop reads CASSPGTSGGPQETQYF. DNA of the CDR3: TGTGCCAGCAGCCCTGGGACTAGCGGGGGCCCCCAAGAGACCCAGTACTTC. The chain employs TRBV7-6 and TRBJ2-5; TRBD2 matches at 14 bases. CDR1 and CDR2 (germline): SGHVS, FNYEAQ. The CDR3 contains 17 residues. V lost 5 bases to trimming and J lost 1 base; unmatched junction nucleotides: 6.